The present T cell receptor (beta chain) was sequenced within a study of blood T cell repertoires in COVID-19. Sequencing used immunoSEQ multiplex PCR; TCRdb keeps in-frame clones, though not all of them. The table has about 150,000 clones, approximately 83% seen once. The source is a woman aged 55-70 years with COVID-19, enrolled during active disease. Sequenced material: peripheral blood.

The CDR3 DNA is TGTGCCAGCAGCCAGGGGACAGCCCGGGTAGAGCAGTTCTTC. Translated: CASSQGTARVEQFF. J is TRBJ2-1 and V is TRBV7-9; 7 positions match TRBD1. Germline V lookup: CDR1 SEHNR, CDR2 FQNEAQ (reference sequence). The V segment lost 5 bases and the J segment 10 bases; nucleotides outside the gene matches: 11. The CDR3 covers 14 residues.